Following are 26 T cell receptor beta chains from one sample sequenced in a study of shared clonotypes between healthy human individuals. Only in-frame clones appear in the TCRdb table, and some are missing; sequencing was by immunoSEQ multiplex PCR. This sample has some 1.5 million clones, with 95% to 99% found just once. The sequencing input was naive CD4+ T cells sorted from blood. The subset here: CD45RA+ positively selected. All receptors come from a man in his thirties or forties in good health.

The J gene is TRBJ1-2, the V gene TRBV28; the D gene is possibly TRBD1 (6 bases). CDR3 size: 12 residues. From germline, CDR1 is MDHEN and CDR2 SYDVKM. Trimming pared 6 bases from V and 8 bases from J, leaving 13 bases between. CDR3 protein: CASRTQGVGYTF. In DNA form, the CDR3 reads TGTGCCAGCAGAACACAGGGAGTCGGCTACACCTTC.

The chain combines TRBV5-4 with TRBJ2-1; TRBD2 matches at 9 bases. With V trimmed by 0 bases and J by 0 bases, 1 base remained unmatched. The length of the CDR3 is 16 residues. Germline values: CDR1 SGHNT, CDR2 YYREEE (reference sequence). The DNA for the CDR3 is TGTGCCAGCAGCTTGGATAGCGGGAGCTCCTACAATGAGCAGTTCTTC. Encoded protein: CASSLDSGSSYNEQFF. Filled out from reference TRBV5-4 and TRBJ2-1, the complete variable domain reads ETGVTQSPTHLIKTRGQQVTLRCSSQSGHNTVSWYQQALGQGPQFIFQYYREEENGRGNFPPRFSGLQFPNYSSELNVNALELDDSALYLCASSLDSGSSYNEQFFGPGTRLTVL.

CDR3 nucleotides: TGCGCCAGCAGCCAAGGGGGACGCGAGTACACCGGGGAGCTGTTTTTT. Translation: CASSQGGREYTGELFF. The chain combines TRBV4-3 with TRBJ2-2; possibly TRBD1 or TRBD2 for D (5 bases each). This CDR3 spans 16 amino acids. Trimming took off 1 base at V and 3 bases at J, with 12 bases between the two ends. CDR1 is LGHNA and CDR2 is YSLEER in the germline V gene.

The gene calls are TRBV19 and TRBJ2-7, with 9 bases identical to TRBD1. Germline V gene data show CDR1 as LNHDA and CDR2 as SQIVND (reference sequence). This CDR3 has 15 amino acids. The ends lost 4 bases at V and 3 bases at J; junction bases unmatched: 7. The CDR3 reads CASSTAGQGFYEQYF. In DNA form, the CDR3 reads TGTGCCAGTAGTACGGCGGGACAGGGCTTCTACGAGCAGTACTTC. The full variable domain, rest sourced from reference TRBV19 and TRBJ2-7, is DGGITQSPKYLFRKEGQNVTLSCEQNLNHDAMYWYRQDPGQGLRLIYYSQIVNDFQKGDIAEGYSVSREKKESFPLTVTSAQKNPTAFYLCASSTAGQGFYEQYFGPGTRLTVT.

The chain couples TRBV11-2 to TRBJ2-5; 10 positions match TRBD2. The CDR3 has 16 amino acids. The junction had 6 bases not matched to a gene; V was cut back by 4 bases and J by 1 base. The germline V gene encodes CDR1 SGHAT and CDR2 FQNNGV. The CDR3 is CASSSGAGGSQETQYF. As DNA, the CDR3 is TGTGCCAGCAGCTCCGGAGCGGGAGGGTCCCAAGAGACCCAGTACTTC.

This rearrangement joins TRBV5-1 to TRBJ1-4; a possible D gene is TRBD1 (6 bases). The V and J ends lost 1 base and 0 bases respectively, with 13 bases between them. The CDR3 totals 17 residues. Germline V CDR1 and CDR2: SGHRS, YFSETQ. The CDR3 DNA reads TGCGCCAGCAGCTTGATTGGGGGCGCAGCAACTAATGAAAAACTGTTTTTT. Its translation is CASSLIGGAATNEKLFF.

The rearrangement uses TRBV5-1 and TRBJ2-1; 10 bases are shared with TRBD2. The CDR3 loop spans 15 amino acids. CDR1 SGHRS and CDR2 YFSETQ come from the germline V gene. The junction had 6 bases not matched to a gene; V was cut back by 4 bases and J by 5 bases. The CDR3 spells CASSLLAGADNEQFF. The CDR3 DNA reads TGCGCCAGCAGCCTCCTAGCGGGAGCGGACAATGAGCAGTTCTTC.

The V and J genes are TRBV7-8 and TRBJ2-7, with unresolved D. V was pared by 3 bases and J by 3 bases, with 24 bases between. CDR1 SGHVS and CDR2 FQNEAQ come from the germline V gene. The CDR3 extends over 18 amino acids. The chain's CDR3 is CASSLTRPVGIQSYEQYF. The CDR3 bases are TGTGCCAGCAGCTTGACGAGACCCGTAGGAATACAGAGCTACGAGCAGTACTTC.

The chain recombines TRBV10-3 with TRBJ2-1, with D perhaps assigned TRBD1 or TRBD2 (5 bases each). The CDR3 covers 15 residues. Trimming stripped 3 bases from V and 0 bases from J, with 9 bases between. CDR1 is ENHRY, CDR2 SYGVKD, per germline. The CDR3 DNA reads TGTGCCATCAGTGACCCGGGACCCTCCTACAATGAGCAGTTCTTC. It translates to CAISDPGPSYNEQFF.

This chain links TRBV7-9 with TRBJ2-7; 10 bases are shared with TRBD1. The V gene's germline CDR1 is SEHNR and CDR2 FQNEAQ (reference sequence). With 1 base clipped from V and 2 bases from J, the junction kept 2 bases outside the gene matches. CDR3 length: 15 residues. The CDR3 loop is CASSLVGTGAYEQYF. The CDR3 bases are TGTGCCAGCAGCTTAGTCGGGACAGGGGCCTACGAGCAGTACTTC.

V usage is TRBV29-1 and J usage is TRBJ2-3, with 13 positions matching TRBD2. The CDR3 is 13 amino acids. Unmatched junction bases numbered 5, after V lost 7 bases and J lost 7 bases. Germline V gene sequence: CDR1 SQVTM, CDR2 ANQGSEA. The CDR3 coding sequence is TGCAGCGCTGGGACTAGCGGGAAGTATACGCAGTATTTT. It translates to CSAGTSGKYTQYF.

This clone was seen only once. The genes are TRBV30 and TRBJ2-3, with 16 positions matching TRBD2. This CDR3 has 22 residues. Losses at the gene ends were 1 base for V and 0 bases for J; bases not matched to a gene: 16. Germline V CDR1 and CDR2: GTSNPN, SVGIG (reference sequence). The CDR3 DNA reads TGTGCCTGGAGTGCCAGATACCGGGGACTAGCGGGAGGGCCAGGGAGCACAGATACGCAGTATTTT. It codes for CAWSARYRGLAGGPGSTDTQYF.

The chain couples TRBV29-1 to TRBJ1-1, with 7 bases fitting TRBD1. Germline V gene data show CDR1 as SQVTM and CDR2 as ANQGSEA. V gave up 2 bases and J gave up 1 base; unmatched junction bases: 7. The CDR3 is 15 amino acids. The CDR3 DNA follows: TGCAGCGTTGAACGGCAGGGGGGTGGGAACACTGAAGCTTTCTTT. This codes for CSVERQGGGNTEAFF.

In nucleotides, the CDR3 is TGTGCCAGCAGTGAACAGACGGACTCCTACGAGCAGTACTTC. Translating it yields CASSEQTDSYEQYF. V and J are TRBV6-1 and TRBJ2-7; D not resolved. Germline values: CDR1 MNHNS, CDR2 SASEGT. CDR3 length: 14 amino acids. Trimming stripped 2 bases from V and 0 bases from J, with 8 bases between.

V gene TRBV7-7 combines with J gene TRBJ2-2; TRBD2 matches at 10 bases. The V segment lost 4 bases and the J segment 3 bases; nucleotides outside the gene matches: 17. Germline V CDR1 and CDR2: SSHAT, FNYEAQ (reference sequence). The CDR3 spans 20 residues. The CDR3 here is CASSSRTSGSTRIDTGELFF. DNA for the CDR3: TGTGCCAGCAGCTCACGGACTAGCGGATCCACCCGGATCGACACCGGGGAGCTGTTTTTT. Complete variable domain (other parts from reference TRBV7-7 and TRBJ2-2): GAGVSQSPRYKVTKRGQDVTLRCDPISSHATLYWYQQALGQGPEFLTYFNYEAQPDKSGLPSDRFSAERPEGSISTLTIQRTEQRDSAMYRCASSSRTSGSTRIDTGELFFGEGSRLTVL.

The chain is built from TRBV4-1 and TRBJ1-4, with a tentative D call TRBD1 (6 bases). The CDR3 covers 14 residues. Germline-derived CDR1 and CDR2 are MGHRA and YSYEKL. Trimming shortened V by 6 bases and J by 2 bases, and 10 bases separated the two germline ends. The CDR3 nucleotides read TGCGCCAGCAGTCAGACAGGCACTAATGAAAAACTGTTTTTT. The encoded protein is CASSQTGTNEKLFF.

The chain combines TRBV9 with TRBJ2-5; perhaps TRBD2 as D (7 bases). The germline V gene has CDR1 SGDLS and CDR2 YYNGEE. There are 15 residues in the CDR3. Trimming took 3 bases from V and 0 from J, leaving 12 bases between them. CDR3 sequence (DNA): TGTGCCAGCAGCGCAGAGGGGGGGTACCAAGAGACCCAGTACTTC. It is translated as CASSAEGGYQETQYF.

Concerning this clone itself: This CDR3 is also generated by other DNA sequences in the sample. J is TRBJ2-7 and V is TRBV27; D gene ambiguous. Trimming shortened V by 3 bases and J by 2 bases, and 8 bases separated the two germline ends. Germline values: CDR1 MNHEY, CDR2 SMNVEV (reference sequence). The length of the CDR3 is 13 residues. For the CDR3, the DNA is TGTGCCAGCAGTTTCCGTGGCCCCTACGAGCAGTACTTC. It encodes CASSFRGPYEQYF.

This sequence joins TRBV9 and TRBJ1-2; D remains ambiguous. In germline, CDR1 is SGDLS, CDR2 YYNGEE. This CDR3 has 13 amino acids. Trimming cost V 0 bases and J 5 bases, with 8 bases left between them. CDR3 coding DNA: TGTGCCAGCAGCGTAGCTGCCGGGTATGGCTACACCTTC. Its translation: CASSVAAGYGYTF.

J is TRBJ2-7 and V is TRBV9; tentative D call: TRBD2 (6 bases). This CDR3 contains 15 residues. The V end lost 4 bases, the J end lost 3 bases, and 17 bases lay between the germline ends. Germline CDR1 SGDLS, CDR2 YYNGEE. The chain's CDR3 is CASSPRSGERYEQYF. Here the CDR3 DNA reads TGTGCCAGCAGCCCCCGTTCGGGGGAGCGCTACGAGCAGTACTTC.

This chain's CDR3 is CASRGPVGGWIGYTF. DNA of the CDR3: TGTGCCAGTAGAGGGCCCGTTGGGGGTTGGATTGGCTACACCTTC. This chain links TRBV19 with TRBJ1-2; TRBD1 is a possible D gene (5 bases). CDR3 length: 15 amino acids. Trimming took off 6 bases at V and 7 bases at J, with 21 bases between the two ends. Germline-derived CDR1 and CDR2 are LNHDA and SQIVND (reference sequence). Full variable domain (missing parts from reference TRBV19 and TRBJ1-2): DGGITQSPKYLFRKEGQNVTLSCEQNLNHDAMYWYRQDPGQGLRLIYYSQIVNDFQKGDIAEGYSVSREKKESFPLTVTSAQKNPTAFYLCASRGPVGGWIGYTFGSGTRLTVV.

The chain is built from TRBV13 and TRBJ2-1; D unclear. The ends were cut back, 6 bases at V and 6 bases at J, with 15 bases in the middle. CDR3 length: 14 residues. CDR1 is PRHDT and CDR2 is FYEKMQ in the germline V gene (reference sequence). The CDR3 bases are TGTGCCAGCAGAATAGACTGGTACTCCAATGAGCAGTTCTTC. Amino acid sequence: CASRIDWYSNEQFF.

The chain links TRBV5-4 to TRBJ2-5; 10 bases align to TRBD1. Germline V lookup: CDR1 SGHNT, CDR2 YYREEE (reference sequence). The CDR3 loop spans 15 amino acids. Losses at the gene ends were 2 bases for V and 2 bases for J; bases not matched to a gene: 3. CDR3 loop: CASSFRDRGQETQYF. The CDR3 DNA sequence: TGTGCCAGCAGCTTCCGGGACAGGGGACAAGAGACCCAGTACTTC. Complete variable domain (other parts from reference TRBV5-4 and TRBJ2-5): ETGVTQSPTHLIKTRGQQVTLRCSSQSGHNTVSWYQQALGQGPQFIFQYYREEENGRGNFPPRFSGLQFPNYSSELNVNALELDDSALYLCASSFRDRGQETQYFGPGTRLLVL.

V and J are TRBV7-9 and TRBJ2-7, with 12 bases fitting TRBD1. CDR1 is SEHNR, CDR2 FQNEAQ, per germline (reference sequence). The CDR3 has 17 residues. Germline trimming cut 0 bases from V and 5 bases from J; bases unmatched to any gene: 8. The CDR3 nucleotides are TGTGCCAGCAGCTTAGCGGGGACAGGGGGCAGGTGGAACGAGCAGTACTTC. Its protein product is CASSLAGTGGRWNEQYF. Full variable domain (rest looked up from reference TRBV7-9 and TRBJ2-7): DTGVSQNPRHKITKRGQNVTFRCDPISEHNRLYWYRQTLGQGPEFLTYFQNEAQLEKSRLLSDRFSAERPKGSFSTLEIQRTEQGDSAMYLCASSLAGTGGRWNEQYFGPGTRLTVT.

To note about this clone: This sample also contains other DNA sequences that code for the same CDR3. CDR3 coding DNA: TGTGCCAGCAGCCCACAGGGTGGTAATGAAAAACTGTTTTTT. Translated, it gives CASSPQGGNEKLFF. The chain recombines TRBV5-4 with TRBJ1-4; maybe TRBD1 (6 bases). V dropped 4 bases and J dropped 4 bases, with 11 bases sitting between them. The CDR3 covers 14 residues. CDR1 is SGHNT and CDR2 is YYREEE in the germline V gene (reference sequence).

The chain links TRBV5-6 to TRBJ2-4; 9 bases align to TRBD2. This CDR3 has 15 amino acids. Germline V lookup: CDR1 SGHDT, CDR2 YYEEEE. V lost 3 bases to trimming and J lost 8 bases; unmatched junction nucleotides: 9. CDR3 residues: CASSSVSGRGYIQYF. CDR3 nucleotide sequence: TGTGCCAGCAGCTCGGTTAGCGGGAGAGGGTACATTCAGTACTTC.